Following are 22 T cell receptor beta chains from one sample sequenced in a study of shared clonotypes between healthy human individuals (dated by TCRdb to the early 2020s). To prepare the library, the immunoSEQ multiplex PCR assay was applied. Imported from immuneACCESS, the table was reduced by TCRdb to in-frame sequences with V and J called. These copies leave out some clones; in studies compared against another copy, an unresolved V gene accounts for under half, and the cause of the remainder is not known. The sample profile shows some 2,500,000 clones; 80% to 95% of them were found once. About 0.41% of the sample rests with the top ten. Material for sequencing was naive CD4+ T cells from PBMCs. The cell subset or site label here, explained by the study, means: CD45RA+ positively selected. The receptors come from a man between 18 and 35 years old in good health. Some clones in this sample may be carry-over from other donors' samples.

The chain recombines TRBV10-1 with TRBJ2-3; D may match TRBD1 or TRBD2 (5 bases each). V was trimmed by 5 bases and J by 8 bases, leaving 17 bases between them. Germline lookup yields CDR1 WNHNN and CDR2 SYGVQD (reference sequence). The CDR3 is made up of 14 amino acids. The CDR3 DNA reads TGCGCCAGCAGTTCCGGGACCCTCGGTGGTACGCAGTATTTT. This codes for CASSSGTLGGTQYF.

Details on this clone: Other DNA sequences within the sample encode an identical CDR3. The chain uses TRBV10-3 and TRBJ1-4, with D hard to call. The CDR3 sequence is 15 residues long. CDR1 and CDR2 from the germline V gene are ENHRY and SYGVKD. Trimming removed 0 bases from V and 0 bases from J, with 5 bases in between. The CDR3 DNA reads TGTGCCATCAGTGAGTCACTTGCAACTAATGAAAAACTGTTTTTT. Translation gives CAISESLATNEKLFF.

The rearrangement links TRBV12-2 to TRBJ1-2. TRBV12-2 is reported as a pseudogene. CDR3 length: 15 residues. CDR3 nucleotides: TGTGCAAGTCGCCCCGGGACCGAGGGAGGTTGTGGCTACACCTTC. Translation: CASRPGTEGGCGYTF.

The chain carries TRBV27 and TRBJ1-5; possibly TRBD1 for D (6 bases). Trimming removed 5 bases at V and 2 bases at J, with 16 bases between. Germline V gene sequence: CDR1 MNHEY, CDR2 SMNVEV (reference sequence). This CDR3 region has 16 residues. The CDR3 region is CASSPKLGAGNQPQHF. The CDR3 DNA reads TGTGCCAGCAGTCCCAAATTGGGGGCTGGCAATCAGCCCCAGCATTTT.

The chain joins TRBV6-1 to TRBJ1-5, with 11 bases aligning to TRBD1. The CDR3 runs 18 residues. V was clipped by 4 bases and J by 6 bases; unmatched bases: 14. Per germline, CDR1 MNHNS and CDR2 SASEGT. Here the CDR3 DNA reads TGTGCCAGCAGTGGCATGGGACAGGGGGAGCATAACGGTCAGCCCCAGCATTTT. Protein: CASSGMGQGEHNGQPQHF.

This chain joins TRBV4-2 and TRBJ2-3, with TRBD2 matching 13 bases. Per germline, CDR1 LGHNA and CDR2 YNFKEQ. The CDR3 runs 20 residues. Trimming cost V 0 bases and J 2 bases; bases outside gene matches: 11. The CDR3 here is CASSQDVSWTSGGNTDTQYF. The CDR3 DNA is TGTGCCAGCAGCCAAGATGTTAGCTGGACTAGCGGGGGAAACACAGATACGCAGTATTTT.

In regard to this clone: Other DNA sequences in this sample translate to the same CDR3. V and J are TRBV18 and TRBJ2-5; TRBD2 might be the D (5 bases). The V gene lost 2 bases and the J gene lost 5 bases, with 12 bases spanning the gap. This CDR3 spans 14 amino acids. Germline V CDR1 and CDR2: KGHSH, LQKENI. For the CDR3, the DNA is TGTGCCAGCTCACCAACCGGAGGCCCCGAGACCCAGTACTTC. Amino acids: CASSPTGGPETQYF.

V gene TRBV5-1 combines with J gene TRBJ2-5; D gene unclear. CDR1 SGHRS and CDR2 YFSETQ come from the germline V gene. The CDR3 has 17 amino acids. The germline V and J ends were trimmed by 0 bases and 4 bases, with 19 bases remaining between them. The CDR3 nucleotides read TGCGCCAGCAGCTTGGCGGGCAGTTCCAGAGGACGAGAGACCCAGTACTTC. Protein: CASSLAGSSRGRETQYF.

The rearrangement joins TRBV30 to TRBJ2-7; a weak D match, TRBD2 (7 bases). V was pared by 2 bases and J by 3 bases, with 8 bases between. Per germline, CDR1 GTSNPN and CDR2 SVGIG (reference sequence). CDR3 length: 12 residues. The CDR3 region has the DNA TGTGCCTGGAGTAGGGGGGGCTACGAGCAGTACTTC. Amino acids: CAWSRGGYEQYF. The complete variable domain, with remaining parts taken from reference TRBV30 and TRBJ2-7, reads SQTIHQWPATLVQPVGSPLSLECTVEGTSNPNLYWYRQAAGRGLQLLFYSVGIGQISSEVPQNLSASRPQDRQFILSSKKLLLSDSGFYLCAWSRGGYEQYFGPGTRLTVT.

The rearrangement links TRBV28 to TRBJ1-2; 7 positions agree with TRBD1. The CDR3 consists of 14 residues. Germline V gene sequence: CDR1 MDHEN, CDR2 SYDVKM. J was trimmed by 14 bases and V by 6 bases; bases with no gene match: 18. CDR3 DNA sequence: TGTGCCAGCAGGACCTTAGGGACAGAGCCTCCACGTACCTTC. It codes for CASRTLGTEPPRTF.

J is TRBJ2-5 and V is TRBV9; D perhaps matches TRBD2 (5 bases). Trimming left V 6 bases short and J 5 bases short, with 17 bases between. This CDR3 comprises 14 residues. CDR1 SGDLS and CDR2 YYNGEE come from the germline V gene. The chain's CDR3 is CASNIRSWEETQYF. For the CDR3, the DNA is TGTGCCAGCAACATCCGATCTTGGGAGGAGACCCAGTACTTC.

The V gene is TRBV5-1, the J gene TRBJ2-2, with TRBD2 matching 10 bases. The CDR3 has 17 amino acids. Germline loops: CDR1 SGHRS, CDR2 YFSETQ. The junction had 10 bases not matched to a gene; V was cut back by 1 base and J by 7 bases. This CDR3 is CASSLSSGRMSGGELFF. The CDR3 DNA sequence: TGCGCCAGCAGCTTGTCTAGCGGGAGAATGTCAGGCGGGGAGCTGTTTTTT.

As for this clone: Other DNA sequences in this specimen translate into the identical CDR3. The rearrangement uses TRBV18 and TRBJ2-7, with 11 bases matching TRBD2. This CDR3 has 15 residues. Trimming removed 3 bases from V and 4 bases from J; junction bases left unmatched: 5. Germline CDR1 reads KGHSH; CDR2 reads LQKENI. CDR3 nucleotides: TGTGCCAGCTCACCCGGGACTAGCGGAATATACGAGCAGTACTTC. Encoded protein: CASSPGTSGIYEQYF.

The CDR3 nucleotides read TGTGCCTGGACTCGTAACCGGGTGCCCGGGGAGCTGTTTTTT. Translation gives CAWTRNRVPGELFF. This rearrangement joins TRBV30 to TRBJ2-2; no definite D call. The CDR3 covers 14 residues. The germline V and J ends were trimmed by 4 bases and 6 bases, with 15 bases remaining between them. CDR1 and CDR2 from the germline V gene are GTSNPN and SVGIG (reference sequence).

The chain uses TRBV28 and TRBJ1-1; D unclear. Germline CDR1 is MDHEN and CDR2 is SYDVKM. There are 13 residues in the CDR3. Trimming pared 5 bases from V and 8 bases from J, leaving 15 bases between. CDR3 in amino acids: CASSVIRFAEAFF. The CDR3 nucleotides read TGTGCCAGCAGTGTCATTAGATTTGCAGAAGCTTTCTTT.

The chain uses TRBV4-1 and TRBJ1-5; possible D gene TRBD1, 5 bases. V gave up 4 bases and J gave up 4 bases, with 14 bases separating them. The germline V gene encodes CDR1 MGHRA and CDR2 YSYEKL. The CDR3 length is 15 residues. The CDR3 nucleotides are TGCGCCAGCAGCCCCTACGGGGGGAGGAATCAGCCCCAGCATTTT. It encodes CASSPYGGRNQPQHF.

Notes on this clone: The sample contains more than one DNA sequence encoding this CDR3. The chain links TRBV2 to TRBJ2-1, with 13 bases fitting TRBD2. V dropped 6 bases and J dropped 7; count of bases not matched to a gene: 3. CDR3 length: 14 amino acids. Germline V lookup: CDR1 SNHLY, CDR2 FYNNEI. This chain's CDR3 is CASRPGLAGNEQFF. DNA of the CDR3: TGTGCCAGCAGACCGGGACTAGCGGGAAATGAGCAGTTCTTC. The full variable domain, completed using reference TRBV2 and TRBJ2-1, is EPEVTQTPSHQVTQMGQEVILRCVPISNHLYFYWYRQILGQKVEFLVSFYNNEISEKSEIFDDQFSVERPDGSNFTLKIRSTKLEDSAMYFCASRPGLAGNEQFFGPGTRLTVL.

This chain joins TRBV5-1 and TRBJ2-7; D remains ambiguous. The CDR3 is made up of 12 amino acids. The germline gives CDR1 SGHRS, CDR2 YFSETQ. V shed 2 bases and J shed 5 bases, with 8 bases lying between them. The CDR3 spells CASSLARNEQYF. Written as DNA, the CDR3 is TGCGCCAGCAGCTTAGCACGTAACGAGCAGTACTTC.

V usage is TRBV28 and J usage is TRBJ2-6, with 8 bases aligning to TRBD1. The ends lost 5 bases at V and 3 bases at J; junction bases unmatched: 6. CDR1 is MDHEN and CDR2 is SYDVKM in the germline V gene. The CDR3 has 16 amino acids. CDR3 coding DNA: TGTGCCAGCAGTGCCTCCGGGACAGGTGGGGCCAACGTCCTGACTTTC. Amino acids: CASSASGTGGANVLTF.

This clone was recorded only once. The genes are TRBV7-2 and TRBJ1-1, with D unresolved. Germline values: CDR1 SGHTA, CDR2 FQGNSA. The CDR3 has 13 amino acids. V lost 2 bases and J 3 bases, leaving 7 bases between the germline ends. Written as DNA, the CDR3 is TGTGCCAGCAGCTTAAGTCTTTACACTGAAGCTTTCTTT. Translated, it gives CASSLSLYTEAFF.

The J gene is TRBJ2-1, the V gene TRBV7-6; D may be TRBD1 or TRBD2 (5 bases each). Between the trimmed V and J ends, which lost 2 bases and 7 bases, there was a span of 9 bases. From germline, CDR1 is SGHVS and CDR2 FNYEAQ. The CDR3 extends over 13 amino acids. CDR3 region: CASSLRGANEQFF. In nucleotides, the CDR3 is TGTGCCAGCAGCTTACGGGGCGCGAATGAGCAGTTCTTC.

This sequence joins TRBV28 and TRBJ2-7, with D possibly TRBD1 on 7 matching bases. V lost 6 bases and J 2 bases, leaving 14 bases between the germline ends. Germline V CDR1 and CDR2: MDHEN, SYDVKM. This CDR3 contains 14 residues. The CDR3 nucleotides are TGTGCCAGCAGGAGGAGGGGGCTCACCTACGAGCAGTACTTC. Protein product: CASRRRGLTYEQYF.